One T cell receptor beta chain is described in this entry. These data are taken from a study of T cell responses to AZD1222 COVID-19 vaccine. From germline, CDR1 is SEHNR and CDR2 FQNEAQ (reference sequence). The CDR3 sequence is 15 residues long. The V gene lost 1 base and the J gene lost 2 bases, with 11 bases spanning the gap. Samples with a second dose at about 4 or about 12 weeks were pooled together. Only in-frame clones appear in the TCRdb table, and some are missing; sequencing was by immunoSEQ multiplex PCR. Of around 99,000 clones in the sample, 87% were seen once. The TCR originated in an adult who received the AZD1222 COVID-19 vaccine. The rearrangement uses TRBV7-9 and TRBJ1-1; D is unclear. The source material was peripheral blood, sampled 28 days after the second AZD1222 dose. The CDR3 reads CASSLEGVLNTEAFF. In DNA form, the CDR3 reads TGTGCCAGCAGCTTAGAGGGCGTCCTAAACACTGAAGCTTTCTTT. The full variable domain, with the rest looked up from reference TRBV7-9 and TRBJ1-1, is DTGVSQNPRHKITKRGQNVTFRCDPISEHNRLYWYRQTLGQGPEFLTYFQNEAQLEKSRLLSDRFSAERPKGSFSTLEIQRTEQGDSAMYLCASSLEGVLNTEAFFGQGTRLTVV.